This TCR beta chain was sequenced in a study of blood T cell repertoires in COVID-19. Study as a whole: Sites in the United States, Italy and Spain provided acute and convalescent COVID-19 samples. Sample material is recorded as cDNA or gDNA derived from T cells, B-cell-depleted T cells, or PBMCs.

Sequenced by immunoSEQ multiplex PCR; TCRdb stores in-frame clones only, minus some. The data hold 140,000 to 150,000 clones, with approximately 90% observed a single time. Trimming cost V 0 bases and J 3 bases, with 10 bases left between them. This CDR3 comprises 15 residues. Germline values: CDR1 MNHEY, CDR2 SVGEGT. The sequence derives from a man between 60 and 75 years old with active or convalescent COVID-19. Material for sequencing was peripheral blood. This chain connects TRBV6-2 or TRBV6-3 to TRBJ2-3; tentatively, D is TRBD2 (5 bases). In DNA form, the CDR3 reads TGTGCCAGCAGTTACTCCGTGAGCGGAACAGATACGCAGTATTTT. Its protein product is CASSYSVSGTDTQYF.